A selection of T cell receptor beta chains follows, all from one sample in a study of blood T cells in healthy people across ages. TCRdb reprocessed the 5' RACE reads with MiXCR, giving one entry per CDR3 protein. The profile shows approximately 810,000 distinct CDR3 sequences, about 36% of them singletons. Sequencing used blood. These TCRs come from a man aged 18 to 35 in good health. Each CDR3 is given with its conserved first and last residue. The D gene is left open where the match is weak. A clone size is listed for some rows: how often the clone was seen (once, few, many), or a class if it is expanded.

CDR3nt: TGTGCCAGCAGCTCGCTAGACAGGGAAACCACCTTC
CDR3aa: CASSSLDRETTF
abundance: NA
j_gene: TRBJ1-2
v_gene: TRBV13
d_gene: TRBD1

CDR3nt: TGCGCCAGCAGCTTGACTCGAGGGGGGGGCACCTACAATGAGCAGTTCTTC
CDR3aa: CASSLTRGGGTYNEQFF
abundance: few
j_gene: TRBJ2-1
v_gene: TRBV5-1
d_gene: NA

CDR3nt: TGCAGCCTCACCTCCTACAATGAGCAGTTCTTC
CDR3aa: CSLTSYNEQFF
abundance: NA
j_gene: TRBJ2-1
v_gene: TRBV29-1
d_gene: NA

CDR3nt: TGCAGTGCTAGAGGCACGGGACAGGGAGTCCAAGAGACCCAGTACTTC
CDR3aa: CSARGTGQGVQETQYF
abundance: few
j_gene: TRBJ2-5
v_gene: TRBV20-1
d_gene: TRBD1

CDR3nt: TGTGCCAGCGGAGACAGGGGGACCCTGGAGACCCAGTACTTC
CDR3aa: CASGDRGTLETQYF
abundance: few
j_gene: TRBJ2-5
v_gene: TRBV12-3/TRBV12-4
d_gene: TRBD1

CDR3nt: TGTGCCAGCAGCCGGGGACAGGGGGATTATTCACCCCTCCACTTT
CDR3aa: CASSRGQGDYSPLHF
abundance: few
j_gene: TRBJ1-6
v_gene: TRBV7-9
d_gene: TRBD1

CDR3nt: TGCGCCAGCAGCCAAGAGGTGACAGGGGCAGAGACCCGGTACTTC
CDR3aa: CASSQEVTGAETRYF
abundance: NA
j_gene: TRBJ2-5
v_gene: TRBV4-3
d_gene: TRBD1

CDR3nt: TGTGCCAGCAGCAGCCCCCAGGGTTATAATTCACCCCTCCACTTT
CDR3aa: CASSSPQGYNSPLHF
abundance: NA
j_gene: TRBJ1-6
v_gene: TRBV28
d_gene: NA

CDR3nt: TGCACCAGCAGCGTTGGGACAGGTCGCTCCTACGAGCAGTACTTC
CDR3aa: CTSSVGTGRSYEQYF
abundance: NA
j_gene: TRBJ2-7
v_gene: TRBV5-1
d_gene: TRBD1

CDR3nt: TGCAGTGCTGGAGATTCAGCGGGGCCGATCTACAATGAGCAGTTCTTC
CDR3aa: CSAGDSAGPIYNEQFF
abundance: few
j_gene: TRBJ2-1
v_gene: TRBV20-1
d_gene: TRBD2

CDR3nt: TGTGCCAGCAGAAAACCAGGCTACTGCTACACCGGGGAGCTGTTTTTT
CDR3aa: CASRKPGYCYTGELFF
abundance: NA
j_gene: TRBJ2-2
v_gene: TRBV21-1
d_gene: NA

CDR3nt: TGCATCATGAACACTGAAGCTTTCTTT
CDR3aa: CIMNTEAFF
abundance: NA
j_gene: TRBJ1-1
v_gene: TRBV20-1
d_gene: NA

CDR3nt: TGTGCCAGCAGTCCGGGACTAGCGGGAGAATTCGAGCAGTACTTC
CDR3aa: CASSPGLAGEFEQYF
abundance: NA
j_gene: TRBJ2-7
v_gene: TRBV27
d_gene: TRBD2

CDR3nt: TGTGCCAGCAGCCCAATCGGGGGTACGCAGTATTTT
CDR3aa: CASSPIGGTQYF
abundance: many
j_gene: TRBJ2-3
v_gene: TRBV7-3
d_gene: NA

CDR3nt: TGCGCCAGCAGCCAAGTTACCGATAGCAATCAGCCCCAGCATTTT
CDR3aa: CASSQVTDSNQPQHF
abundance: few
j_gene: TRBJ1-5
v_gene: TRBV4-1
d_gene: NA

CDR3nt: TGTGCCAGCAGTCCCAACTCAGGGTTGTCGGATCGGCCCCAGCATTTT
CDR3aa: CASSPNSGLSDRPQHF
abundance: NA
j_gene: TRBJ1-5
v_gene: TRBV6-2/TRBV6-3
d_gene: NA

CDR3nt: TGCAGTGCTAGAGGCTCGGTAGCGGGGGGATTGTACCAAGAGACCCAGTACTTC
CDR3aa: CSARGSVAGGLYQETQYF
abundance: NA
j_gene: TRBJ2-5
v_gene: TRBV20-1
d_gene: TRBD2

CDR3nt: TGTGCCTGCAGCTTAGTGGCAGGAACCTACAATGAGCAGTTCTTC
CDR3aa: CACSLVAGTYNEQFF
abundance: NA
j_gene: TRBJ2-1
v_gene: TRBV7-9
d_gene: NA

CDR3nt: TGTGCCATCAGGGAAGGAACTAGCGGGGGTGATACGCAGTATTTT
CDR3aa: CAIREGTSGGDTQYF
abundance: few
j_gene: TRBJ2-3
v_gene: TRBV10-3
d_gene: TRBD2

CDR3nt: TGTGCCAGCAGCTTAGTAACCCTACGGGACACTGAAGCTTTCTTT
CDR3aa: CASSLVTLRDTEAFF
abundance: NA
j_gene: TRBJ1-1
v_gene: TRBV7-9
d_gene: NA

CDR3nt: TGTGCCAGCAGCTCCCAGGGGACGGCGAACACTGAAGCTTTCTTT
CDR3aa: CASSSQGTANTEAFF
abundance: NA
j_gene: TRBJ1-1
v_gene: TRBV9
d_gene: NA

CDR3nt: TGTGCCACCGGGACCGCTACCTACAATGAGCAGTTCTTC
CDR3aa: CATGTATYNEQFF
abundance: once
j_gene: TRBJ2-1
v_gene: TRBV27
d_gene: NA

CDR3nt: TGTGCCACCAGTGACTCTGAAGGGGGCCTGGAGACCCAGTACTTC
CDR3aa: CATSDSEGGLETQYF
abundance: NA
j_gene: TRBJ2-5
v_gene: TRBV24-1
d_gene: TRBD1

CDR3nt: TGCAGTGCCCGGGGACTAGCGGGGGGGAAAGAGACCCAGTACTTC
CDR3aa: CSARGLAGGKETQYF
abundance: few
j_gene: TRBJ2-5
v_gene: TRBV20-1
d_gene: TRBD2

CDR3nt: TGTGCCAGCAGCTTAGCAAAGGGCCCCTATGAAGCTTTCTTT
CDR3aa: CASSLAKGPYEAFF
abundance: few
j_gene: TRBJ1-1
v_gene: TRBV7-8
d_gene: NA

CDR3nt: TGTGCCAGCACTATGAGGTCCGGGCACACTGAAGCTTTCTTT
CDR3aa: CASTMRSGHTEAFF
abundance: NA
j_gene: TRBJ1-1
v_gene: TRBV6-1
d_gene: NA

CDR3nt: TGCAGTGCGCGGGGACAGGGGCCCCGTGAAGCTTTCTTT
CDR3aa: CSARGQGPREAFF
abundance: few
j_gene: TRBJ1-1
v_gene: TRBV20-1
d_gene: TRBD1

CDR3nt: TGTGCCAGCAGTTCCCCGGGGTTGGCGGGCCAGTGGGAGCAGTTCTTC
CDR3aa: CASSSPGLAGQWEQFF
abundance: few
j_gene: TRBJ2-1
v_gene: TRBV12-3/TRBV12-4
d_gene: NA

CDR3nt: TGTGCCAGCAGTTTCAGGACCCGCGAAGCTTTCTTT
CDR3aa: CASSFRTREAFF
abundance: NA
j_gene: TRBJ1-1
v_gene: TRBV12-3/TRBV12-4
d_gene: NA

CDR3nt: TGTGCCAGCAGCCCAAGAGGGACAGACAACAATGAGCAGTTCTTC
CDR3aa: CASSPRGTDNNEQFF
abundance: NA
j_gene: TRBJ2-1
v_gene: TRBV7-8
d_gene: TRBD1

CDR3nt: TGTGCCAGCAGCTGGACTAGCGGGGTCAACAATGAGCAGTACTTC
CDR3aa: CASSWTSGVNNEQYF
abundance: few
j_gene: TRBJ2-7
v_gene: TRBV3-1
d_gene: TRBD2

CDR3nt: TGCAGTGCACAGAACTACGGCAACTATGGCTACACCTTC
CDR3aa: CSAQNYGNYGYTF
abundance: few
j_gene: TRBJ1-2
v_gene: TRBV20-1
d_gene: NA

CDR3nt: TGTGCCAGCAGCCAAGATCTCGGATTCATGAGCTCCTACGAGCAGTACTTC
CDR3aa: CASSQDLGFMSSYEQYF
abundance: few
j_gene: TRBJ2-7
v_gene: TRBV4-2
d_gene: NA

CDR3nt: TGTGCCAGCAGCCTGGGACTCCCCATACCTACAGATACGCAGTATTTT
CDR3aa: CASSLGLPIPTDTQYF
abundance: NA
j_gene: TRBJ2-3
v_gene: TRBV7-3
d_gene: NA

CDR3nt: TGTGCCAGCAGCCGCCAATCCCCACCAGCAGTAATGAACACTGAAGCTTTCTTT
CDR3aa: CASSRQSPPAVMNTEAFF
abundance: NA
j_gene: TRBJ1-1
v_gene: TRBV4-2
d_gene: NA

CDR3nt: TGCGCCAGCAGCCAACTGTTCAGCTCCTACAATGAGCAGTACTTC
CDR3aa: CASSQLFSSYNEQYF
abundance: few
j_gene: TRBJ2-7
v_gene: TRBV4-1
d_gene: NA

CDR3nt: TGCAATGCTAGAGTTCCGGGACAGTTCTCCTACGAGCAGTACTTC
CDR3aa: CNARVPGQFSYEQYF
abundance: NA
j_gene: TRBJ2-7
v_gene: TRBV20-1
d_gene: TRBD1